This TCR beta chain was profiled in a study of blood T cell repertoires in COVID-19. Whole-study context: Acute and convalescent COVID-19 samples came from the United States, Italy and Spain. T cells, B-cell-depleted T cells, or PBMCs provided the cDNA or gDNA that served as material.

V was shortened by 2 bases and J by 8 bases, with 14 bases between the two germline ends. CDR1 and CDR2 from the germline V gene are KGHDR and SFDVKD. The CDR3 runs to 14 residues. As processed by the authors: The authors estimated nucleated cell counts from reference gene primer amplification. Profiling relied on immunoSEQ multiplex PCR, and the TCRdb table lists in-frame clones only, not all of them. For V, J and clone size, that table is used; D and trimming come from the DNA. The table includes about 200,000 clones, around 85% detected once. Sequencing was performed on peripheral blood. The TCR originated in a man between 40 and 49 years old with acute or convalescent COVID-19. The chain is built from TRBV24-1 and TRBJ1-2; D is ambiguous. The CDR3 spells CATSDSTMARGYTF. CDR3 coding DNA: TGTGCCACCAGTGATTCCACTATGGCGCGGGGCTACACCTTC.